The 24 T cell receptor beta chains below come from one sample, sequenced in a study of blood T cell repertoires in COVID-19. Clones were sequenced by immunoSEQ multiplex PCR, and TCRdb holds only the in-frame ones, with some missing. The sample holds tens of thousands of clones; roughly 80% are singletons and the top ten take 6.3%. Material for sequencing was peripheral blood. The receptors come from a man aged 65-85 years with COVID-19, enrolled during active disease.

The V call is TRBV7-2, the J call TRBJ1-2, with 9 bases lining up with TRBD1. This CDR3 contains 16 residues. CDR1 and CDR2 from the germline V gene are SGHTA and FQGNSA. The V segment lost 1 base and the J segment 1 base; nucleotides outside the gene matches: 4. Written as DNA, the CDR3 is TGTGCCAGCAGCTTAGGGGGGACAGGGCTTAACTATGGCTACACCTTC. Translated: CASSLGGTGLNYGYTF.

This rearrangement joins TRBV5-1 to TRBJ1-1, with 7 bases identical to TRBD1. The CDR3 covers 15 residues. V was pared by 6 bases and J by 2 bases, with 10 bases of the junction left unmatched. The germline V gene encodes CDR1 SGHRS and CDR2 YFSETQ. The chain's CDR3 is CASNPSGTVNTEAFF. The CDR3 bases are TGCGCCAGCAACCCCTCGGGGACAGTAAACACTGAAGCTTTCTTT.

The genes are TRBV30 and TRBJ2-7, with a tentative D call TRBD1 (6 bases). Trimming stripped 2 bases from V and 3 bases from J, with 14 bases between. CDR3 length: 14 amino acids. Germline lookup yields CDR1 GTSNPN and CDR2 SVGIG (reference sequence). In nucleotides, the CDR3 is TGTGCCTGGAGTTTACAGGGTAAAATCTACGAGCAGTACTTC. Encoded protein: CAWSLQGKIYEQYF.

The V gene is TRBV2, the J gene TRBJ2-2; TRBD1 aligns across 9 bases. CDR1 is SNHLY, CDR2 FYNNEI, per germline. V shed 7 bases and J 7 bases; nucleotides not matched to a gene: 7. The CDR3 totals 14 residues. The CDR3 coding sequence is TGTGCCAGCAATGAGGGACAGGGTAACGGGGAGCTGTTTTTT. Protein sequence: CASNEGQGNGELFF.

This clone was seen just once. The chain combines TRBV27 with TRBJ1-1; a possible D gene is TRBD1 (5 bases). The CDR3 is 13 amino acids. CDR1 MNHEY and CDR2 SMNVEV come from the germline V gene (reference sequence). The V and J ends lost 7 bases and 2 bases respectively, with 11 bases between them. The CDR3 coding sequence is TGTGCCAGCAAGACAGCGTTAAACACTGAAGCTTTCTTT. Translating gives CASKTALNTEAFF.

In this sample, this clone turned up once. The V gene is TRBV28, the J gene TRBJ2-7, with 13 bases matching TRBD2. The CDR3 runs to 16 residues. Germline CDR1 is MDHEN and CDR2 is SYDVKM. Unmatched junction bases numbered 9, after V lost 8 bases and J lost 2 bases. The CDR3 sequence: CASGGTSGAEAYEQYF. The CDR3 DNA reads TGTGCCAGCGGGGGGACTAGCGGGGCAGAAGCCTACGAGCAGTACTTC.

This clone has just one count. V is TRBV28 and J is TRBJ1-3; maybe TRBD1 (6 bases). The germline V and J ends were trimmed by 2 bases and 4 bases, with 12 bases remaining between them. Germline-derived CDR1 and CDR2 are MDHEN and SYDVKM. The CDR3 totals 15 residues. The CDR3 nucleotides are TGTGCCAGCAGTTTAGGGCCAGGGGCCGGAAACACCATATATTTT. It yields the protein CASSLGPGAGNTIYF.

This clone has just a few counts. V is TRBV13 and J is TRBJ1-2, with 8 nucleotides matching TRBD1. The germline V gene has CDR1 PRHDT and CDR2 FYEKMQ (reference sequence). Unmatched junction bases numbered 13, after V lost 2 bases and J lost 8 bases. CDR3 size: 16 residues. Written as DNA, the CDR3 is TGTGCCAGCAGCTTATTTAGGACAGGGAGGTCTTCCGGCTACACCTTC. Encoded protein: CASSLFRTGRSSGYTF. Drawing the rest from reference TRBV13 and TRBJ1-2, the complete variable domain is AAGVIQSPRHLIKEKRETATLKCYPIPRHDTVYWYQQGPGQDPQFLISFYEKMQSDKGSIPDRFSAQQFSDYHSELNMSSLELGDSALYFCASSLFRTGRSSGYTFGSGTRLTVV.

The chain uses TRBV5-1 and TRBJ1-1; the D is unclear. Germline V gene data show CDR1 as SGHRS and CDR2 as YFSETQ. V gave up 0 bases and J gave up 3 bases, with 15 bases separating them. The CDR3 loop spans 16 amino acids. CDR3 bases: TGCGCCAGCAGCTTGGAACTTAGAGGGATCCACACTGAAGCTTTCTTT. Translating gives CASSLELRGIHTEAFF.

This CDR3 is CASRTSMWQPQHF. The CDR3 nucleotides are TGTGCCAGCAGGACTAGTATGTGGCAGCCCCAGCATTTT. The chain couples TRBV6-5 to TRBJ1-5; D gene uncertain. Germline values: CDR1 MNHEY, CDR2 SVGAGI. V lost 6 bases and J 7 bases, leaving 13 bases between the germline ends. This CDR3 is 13 amino acids long.

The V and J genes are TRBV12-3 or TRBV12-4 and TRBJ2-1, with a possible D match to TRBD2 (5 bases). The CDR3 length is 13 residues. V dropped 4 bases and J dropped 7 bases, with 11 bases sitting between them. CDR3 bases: TGTGCCAGCAGTTCCCGGACGGGGAATGAGCAGTTCTTC. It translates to CASSSRTGNEQFF.

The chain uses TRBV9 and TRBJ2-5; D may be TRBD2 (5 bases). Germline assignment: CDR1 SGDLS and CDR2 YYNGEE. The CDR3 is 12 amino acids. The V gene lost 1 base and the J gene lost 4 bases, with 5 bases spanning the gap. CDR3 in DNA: TGTGCCAGCAGCGTACGGGGAGAGACCCAGTACTTC. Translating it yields CASSVRGETQYF.

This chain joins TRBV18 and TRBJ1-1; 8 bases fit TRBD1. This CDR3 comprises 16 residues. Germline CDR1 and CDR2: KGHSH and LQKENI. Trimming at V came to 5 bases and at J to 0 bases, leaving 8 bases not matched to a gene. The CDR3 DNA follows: TGTGCCAGCTCAACCGGGACAGGACACATGAACACTGAAGCTTTCTTT. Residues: CASSTGTGHMNTEAFF.

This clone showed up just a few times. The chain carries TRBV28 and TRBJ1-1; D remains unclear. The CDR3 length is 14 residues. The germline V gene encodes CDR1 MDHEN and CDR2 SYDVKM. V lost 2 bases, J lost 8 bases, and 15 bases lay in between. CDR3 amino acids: CASSLPLLGTEAFF. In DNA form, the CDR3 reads TGTGCCAGCAGTTTACCTCTCCTAGGTACGGAAGCTTTCTTT.

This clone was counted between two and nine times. The CDR3 sequence: CASSFLGGNYGYTF. DNA of the CDR3: TGTGCCAGCAGCTTCCTAGGCGGGAACTATGGCTACACCTTC. The chain links TRBV5-5 to TRBJ1-2, with D unresolved. The CDR3 spans 14 residues. Trimming removed 2 bases from V and 2 bases from J, with 10 bases in between. CDR1 and CDR2 (germline): SGHKS, YYEKEE (reference sequence).

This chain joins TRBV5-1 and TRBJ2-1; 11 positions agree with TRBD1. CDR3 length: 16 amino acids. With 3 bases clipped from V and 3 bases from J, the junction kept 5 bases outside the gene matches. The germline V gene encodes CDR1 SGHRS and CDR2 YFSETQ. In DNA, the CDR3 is TGCGCCAGCAGCTCATTAGGGACAGGGGGCTACAATGAGCAGTTCTTC. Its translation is CASSSLGTGGYNEQFF.

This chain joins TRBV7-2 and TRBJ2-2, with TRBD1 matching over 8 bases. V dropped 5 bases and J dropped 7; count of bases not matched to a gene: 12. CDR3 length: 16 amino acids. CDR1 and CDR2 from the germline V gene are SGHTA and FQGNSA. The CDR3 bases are TGTGCCAGCAGCGTCAAAGGAACAGGGGGTATCGGGGAGCTGTTTTTT. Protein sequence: CASSVKGTGGIGELFF.

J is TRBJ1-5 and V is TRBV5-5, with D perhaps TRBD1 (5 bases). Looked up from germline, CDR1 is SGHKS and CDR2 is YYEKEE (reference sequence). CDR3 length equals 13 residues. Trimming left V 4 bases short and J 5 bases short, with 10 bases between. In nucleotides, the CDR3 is TGTGCCAGCAGCCCCGGGGGAGATCAGCCCCAGCATTTT. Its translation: CASSPGGDQPQHF.

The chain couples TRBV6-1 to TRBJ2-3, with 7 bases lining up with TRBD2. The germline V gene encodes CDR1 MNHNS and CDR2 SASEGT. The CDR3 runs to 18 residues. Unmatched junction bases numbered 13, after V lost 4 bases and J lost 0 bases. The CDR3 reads CASSGRTGTTLSTDTQYF. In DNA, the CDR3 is TGTGCCAGCAGTGGAAGAACCGGGACTACTCTTAGCACAGATACGCAGTATTTT.

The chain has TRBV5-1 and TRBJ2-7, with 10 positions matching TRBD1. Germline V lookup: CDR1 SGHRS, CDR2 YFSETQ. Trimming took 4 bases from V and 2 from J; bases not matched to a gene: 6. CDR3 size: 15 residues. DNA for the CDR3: TGCGCCAGCAGCGGGGGGACAGGGGATCCCTACGAGCAGTACTTC. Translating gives CASSGGTGDPYEQYF.

CDR3 nucleotide sequence: TGTGCCAGCAGCGTAGCGGCGGGAGGGCCGGGGGAGCAGTACTTC. This codes for CASSVAAGGPGEQYF. V and J are TRBV9 and TRBJ2-7; 9 bases match TRBD2. Unmatched junction bases numbered 8, after V lost 0 bases and J lost 7 bases. The CDR3 spans 15 residues. Germline lookup yields CDR1 SGDLS and CDR2 YYNGEE.

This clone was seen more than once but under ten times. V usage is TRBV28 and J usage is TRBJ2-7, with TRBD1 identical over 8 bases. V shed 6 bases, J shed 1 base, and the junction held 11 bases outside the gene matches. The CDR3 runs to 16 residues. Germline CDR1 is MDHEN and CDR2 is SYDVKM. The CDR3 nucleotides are TGTGCCAGCAGCAGGCCCGGGACAGGTACATCCTACGAGCAGTACTTC. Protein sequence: CASSRPGTGTSYEQYF.

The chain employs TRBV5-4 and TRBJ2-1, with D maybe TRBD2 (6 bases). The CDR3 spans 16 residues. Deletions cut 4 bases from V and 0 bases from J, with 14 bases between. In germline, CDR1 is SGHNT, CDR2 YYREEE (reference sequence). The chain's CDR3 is CASSPIRESSYNEQFF. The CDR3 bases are TGTGCCAGCAGCCCCATCCGGGAGAGCTCCTACAATGAGCAGTTCTTC. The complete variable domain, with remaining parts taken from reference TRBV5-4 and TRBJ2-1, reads ETGVTQSPTHLIKTRGQQVTLRCSSQSGHNTVSWYQQALGQGPQFIFQYYREEENGRGNFPPRFSGLQFPNYSSELNVNALELDDSALYLCASSPIRESSYNEQFFGPGTRLTVL.

The DNA of the CDR3 is TGCGCCAGCAGCTTGGCTCCGGGACAGCCCTACGAGCAGTACTTC. Protein sequence: CASSLAPGQPYEQYF. The chain carries TRBV5-1 and TRBJ2-7; 7 bases line up with TRBD1. The germline V gene has CDR1 SGHRS and CDR2 YFSETQ. This CDR3 has 15 residues. V lost 0 bases to trimming and J lost 2 bases; unmatched junction nucleotides: 5.